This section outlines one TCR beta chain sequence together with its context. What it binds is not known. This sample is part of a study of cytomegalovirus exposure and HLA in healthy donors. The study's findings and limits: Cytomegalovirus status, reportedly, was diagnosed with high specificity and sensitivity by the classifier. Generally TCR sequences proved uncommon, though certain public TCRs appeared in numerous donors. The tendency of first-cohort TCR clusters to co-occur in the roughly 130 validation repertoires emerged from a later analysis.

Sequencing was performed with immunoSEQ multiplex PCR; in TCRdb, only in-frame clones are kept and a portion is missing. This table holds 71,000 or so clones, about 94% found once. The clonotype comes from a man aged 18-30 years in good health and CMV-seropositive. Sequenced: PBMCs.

CDR3: CASSLAGETQYF. For the CDR3, the DNA is TGTGCCAGCAGCTTGGCCGGAGAGACCCAGTACTTC. The rearrangement joins TRBV5-5 to TRBJ2-5; D gene uncertain. The CDR3 runs 12 residues. V was pared by 0 bases and J by 4 bases, with 4 bases between. Germline assignment: CDR1 SGHKS and CDR2 YYEKEE (reference sequence). The variable domain in full, with the rest retrieved from reference TRBV5-5 and TRBJ2-5, is DAGVTQSPTHLIKTRGQQVTLRCSPISGHKSVSWYQQVLGQGPQFIFQYYEKEERGRGNFPDRFSARQFPNYSSELNVNALLLGDSALYLCASSLAGETQYFGPGTRLLVL.